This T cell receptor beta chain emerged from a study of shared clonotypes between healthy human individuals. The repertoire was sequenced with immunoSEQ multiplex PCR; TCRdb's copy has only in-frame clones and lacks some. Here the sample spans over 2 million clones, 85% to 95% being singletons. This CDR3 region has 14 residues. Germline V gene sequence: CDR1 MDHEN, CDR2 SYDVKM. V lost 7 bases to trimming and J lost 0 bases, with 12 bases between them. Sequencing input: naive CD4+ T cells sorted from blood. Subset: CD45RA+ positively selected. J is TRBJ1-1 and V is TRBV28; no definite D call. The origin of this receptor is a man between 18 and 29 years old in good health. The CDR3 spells CASNTPGLNTEAFF. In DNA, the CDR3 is TGTGCCAGCAACACTCCGGGCTTGAACACTGAAGCTTTCTTT. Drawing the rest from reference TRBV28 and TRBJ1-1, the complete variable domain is DVKVTQSSRYLVKRTGEKVFLECVQDMDHENMFWYRQDPGLGLRLIYFSYDVKMKEKGDIPEGYSVSREKKERFSLILESASTNQTSMYLCASNTPGLNTEAFFGQGTRLTVV.